A selection of T cell receptor beta chains follows, all from one sample in a study of metastatic and nonmetastatic thyroid tumors. TCRdb ran MiXCR on the PCR reads. In the table there are tens of thousands of clones, approximately 24% of which are singletons. The sample was blood. These receptor sequences come from a male donor with papillary thyroid cancer or a benign thyroid nodule (not recorded which). Some clones in this sample may be carry-over from other donors' samples. Each CDR3 is given with its conserved first and last residue. The D gene is left open where the match is weak. The size field is filled for only some rows; it gives once, few, many or a size class.

v_gene	d_gene	abundance	j_gene	CDR3aa	CDR3nt
TRBV10-3	NA	many	TRBJ2-1	CAITGDTTYNEQFF	TGTGCCATCACCGGGGACACAACCTACAATGAGCAATTCTTC
TRBV20-1	TRBD2	many	TRBJ2-3	CSARDSGGGPQDTQYF	TGCAGTGCTAGAGATTCGGGGGGAGGACCGCAAGATACGCAGTATTTT
TRBV19	TRBD1	few	TRBJ2-7	CATGTAPYEQYF	TGTGCCACCGGGACAGCTCCCTACGAGCAGTACTTC
TRBV6-1	NA	many	TRBJ2-5	CASSDSRTQETQYF	TGTGCCAGCAGTGACTCGCGGACCCAAGAGACCCAGTACTTC
TRBV11-2	NA	many	TRBJ2-5	CASSEWGRFETQYF	TGTGCCAGCAGCGAATGGGGCAGGTTCGAGACCCAGTACTTC
TRBV5-1	NA	medium-sized	TRBJ1-2	CASSLAGSGGGYTF	TGCGCCAGCAGCTTGGCTGGGTCCGGGGGTGGCTACACCTTC
TRBV6-5	NA	NA	TRBJ1-1	CSSSYIANTEAFF	TGTTCCAGCAGCTACATTGCGAACACTGAAGCTTTCTTT
TRBV19	NA	many	TRBJ2-5	CASSIATAQETQYF	TGTGCCAGTAGTATAGCGACAGCCCAAGAGACCCAGTACTTT
TRBV30	TRBD1	many	TRBJ1-1	CAWSRQGRTEAFF	TGTGCCTGGAGCCGACAGGGGAGGACTGAAGCTTTCTTT
TRBV5-1	NA	NA	TRBJ2-5	CASSLTPGRETQYF	TGCGCCAGCAGCTTGACCCCAGGTCGGGAGACCCAGTACTTC
TRBV7-9	NA	NA	TRBJ1-1	CASCSMNSEAFF	TGTGCCAGCTGCTCAATGAACTCTGAAGCTTTCTTT
TRBV6-2/TRBV6-3	TRBD1	few	TRBJ1-1	CASTKGDRGAEAFF	TGTGCCAGCACCAAGGGGGACAGGGGTGCGGAAGCTTTCTTT
TRBV5-1	NA	NA	TRBJ2-1	CASSRGGGQYNEQFF	TGCGCCAGCTCGAGGGGGGGTGGCCAATACAATGAGCAGTTCTTC
TRBV9	TRBD2	many	TRBJ2-5	CASSVAVRFTSGRETQYF	TGTGCCAGCAGCGTAGCTGTGAGATTTACTAGCGGGAGGGAGACCCAGTACTTC
TRBV10-3	NA	medium-sized	TRBJ2-7	CAISDNGDSSYEQYF	TGTGCCATCAGTGATAACGGGGATAGCTCCTACGAGCAGTACTTC
TRBV5-1	NA	many	TRBJ2-5	CASSLGGTQYF	TGCGCCAGCAGCTTAGGCGGGACCCAGTACTTC
TRBV28	NA	medium-sized	TRBJ1-3	CASSSGLDSGNTIYF	TGTGCCAGCAGTTCTGGGCTGGACTCTGGAAACACCATATATTTT
TRBV29-1	NA	NA	TRBJ2-3	CSVERPSEGIDTQYF	TGCAGCGTTGAACGGCCTAGCGAGGGAATAGATACGCAGTATTTT
TRBV5-1	NA	NA	TRBJ2-5	CASSLSGVTKTQYF	TGCGCCAGCAGCTTGTCAGGGGTGACAAAGACCCAGTACTTC
TRBV11-2	NA	NA	TRBJ1-5	CASSSRPGRGVGNQPQHF	TGTGCCAGCAGTTCCCGACCAGGACGGGGCGTGGGCAATCAGCCCCAGCATTTT
TRBV4-2	NA	many	TRBJ2-3	CASSRLRERSTDTRYF	TGTGCCAGCAGCCGCCTGAGGGAGCGGAGCACAGATACGCGGTATTTT
TRBV20-1	NA	many	TRBJ1-5	CSAVLFDASNQPQHF	TGCAGTGCCGTTTTATTCGACGCTAGCAATCAGCCCCAGCATTTT